This T cell receptor beta chain is from a study of blood T cell repertoires in COVID-19. Study-wide background: Acute and convalescent COVID-19 samples came from the United States, Italy and Spain. T cells, B-cell-depleted T cells, or PBMCs provided the cDNA or gDNA that served as material.

Measured with immunoSEQ multiplex PCR; TCRdb has only the in-frame clones, and not every one. The sample lists nearly 200,000 clones, 84% seen once, with approximately 19% in the top ten. The V and J ends lost 0 bases and 1 base respectively, with 6 bases between them. Germline loops: CDR1 SGHAT, CDR2 FQNNGV. The length of the CDR3 is 14 residues. Sequencing was done on a sample of peripheral blood. The chain is built from TRBV11-2 and TRBJ1-1; D perhaps matches TRBD1 (5 bases). The TCR was taken from a human donor in a cohort sampled during active COVID-19. CDR3 sequence reads: CASSLEGGNTEAFF. DNA for the CDR3: TGTGCCAGCAGCTTAGAGGGGGGGAACACTGAAGCTTTCTTT.